This T cell receptor beta chain comes out of a study of shared clonotypes between healthy human individuals (dated by TCRdb to 2020 to 2021). Background on the whole study: A few men and two women, aged 18 to 49 years, made up the cohort. For each donor, CD4 naive and CD4 memory were each given three plates, CD8 naive was given two plates, and CD8 memory was given one plate. Blood TCR repertoires of roughly five healthy adults were deeply sequenced to estimate repertoire size and the extent of clonotype sharing between individuals. Libraries were prepared and TCR repertoires were sequenced by different laboratories using diverse techniques, in order to increase sequencing depth and limit assay-specific biases. Per donor, leukapheresis produced somewhere between about 0.9 and 10 billion PBMCs.

The donors were healthy, HIV-negative adults who had no recently reported acute infections or vaccinations. All donors were Caucasian adults living in Nashville, Tennessee, USA. CD4+ T cells were enriched through magnetic negative selection, after which naive cells were positively selected on CD45RA and the remaining negative fraction served as the memory subset. Blood was collected by leukapheresis, and PBMCs were isolated by Ficoll-Histopaque density gradient centrifugation and then cryopreserved in liquid nitrogen vapor phase. Purity and quantity of every magnetically sorted T cell population were checked by analytical flow cytometry. From each sorted fraction, genomic DNA was isolated and quantified by UV absorbance on a Nanodrop 2000c. Using the deep immunoSEQ assay, multiplex PCR amplified TCR CDR3 regions from genomic DNA. Genomic DNA extracted from each cell subset was distributed evenly over all wells of several immunoSEQ 96-well plates, and each plate served as one replicate. Each replicate PCR for sorted subsets received roughly 0.2 ug genomic DNA, equal to about 30,000 T cell genomes. The purified libraries were quantified using a Qubit 3.0 fluorometer, sized with a Bioanalyzer 2100, and then quantified again using the KAPA Library Quantification kit. Every immunoSEQ 96-well plate was sequenced on a separate single-read 150-cycle Illumina NextSeq 550 flow cell. On the authors' methods: The immunoSEQ output contained only junctional sequences without quality scores, so filtering could not match that applied to full-length reads. Sequences were annotated with PyIR, a Python wrapper for IgBLAST v1.9, using IMGT germline references to assign V/J genes and CDR3. Reads were filtered out if the reads had weak V/J assignments (E-value above 1e-6), no CDR3, stop codons, out-of-frame junctions, or ambiguous translated residues. V3J clonotypes were defined by identical inferred V gene, J gene, and CDR3 amino acid sequence. Percentage overlap between repertoires was calculated by dividing the number of shared unique clonotypes by the size of the smaller repertoire. Three approaches were used to assess repertoire richness: RTK rarefaction, the Chao1 estimator, and Recon v2.1 estimates of unobserved clonotypes. Generation probabilities were computed with OLGA for all TCRbeta clonotypes obtained by the gDNA method from four donors. Not all clones reach the TCRdb copy of this immuneACCESS table, which keeps in-frame sequences only. Checked studies attribute under half of the gap to unresolved V genes and leave the rest unexplained. V and J calls and clone size are as listed in that table; D and trimming were resolved from the DNA. The sample profile shows under 1,100,000 clones; around 74% of them were found once. Of the sample, roughly 1.4% is held by the ten largest clones.

In the case of this clone: No antigen is known for it. No much larger clone exists at a distance of one base, and base qualities are not known.

The research as a whole found: Because the study included only a small number of donors, the genetic and exposure-history diversity represented was limited. Estimated clonotype richness was generally larger for naive than for memory subsets. Based on pairwise subsampling, the degree of clonotype sharing among donors was expected to be affected by sequencing depth. Even with the large sequencing depth, rarefaction of the sorted-subset datasets indicated that sequencing was incomplete. When a handful of donors were compared, the shared fraction of clonotypes was about 5% for naive CD4, about 4% for naive CD8, 2% to 2.5% for memory CD4, and less than 0.5% for memory CD8. Clonotypes shared by all four sorted-subset donors showed higher generation probabilities than non-shared clonotypes. Sampling was restricted to blood, and TCR repertoires in tissue are likely to differ from TCR repertoires in blood.

Trimming at the junction amounts to 4 bases on V and 1 base on J, and the germline ends lie 14 bases apart. The germline V gene provides CDR1 SGHRS and CDR2 YFSETQ. The cysteine opens and the phenylalanine closes a CDR3 of 15 amino acids. Only the CDR3 region is kept as DNA, spanning 45 bases read in frame from base 1. The sequence was obtained from a man in his late teens or twenties in good health. Source material: memory CD4+ T cells sorted from blood. In the paper's terms, the cell subset or site label means: CD45RA-negative fraction. The chain was built from TRBV5-1 and TRBJ2-5; TRBD2 could be the D gene, as 6 bases match. This receptor has the CDR3 CASSRAGLFQETQYF. In nucleotide form, the sequence is TGCGCCAGCAGCAGGGCGGGACTCTTCCAAGAGACCCAGTACTTC.